The subject of this entry is one T cell receptor beta chain. Here immunoSEQ multiplex PCR was the method, and the copy in TCRdb shows in-frame clones only, minus some. The sample records about 730,000 clones, over 55% being singletons. This record belongs to a study of shared clonotypes between healthy human individuals. Trimming stripped 1 base from V and 2 bases from J, with 13 bases between. The germline V gene has CDR1 SGHRS and CDR2 YFSETQ. This CDR3 has 16 amino acids. Sequencing input: memory CD4+ T cells sorted from blood. As to subset: CD45RA-negative fraction. The sequence was obtained from a young woman in good health. V gene TRBV5-1 combines with J gene TRBJ1-3; D not certain. The CDR3 protein is CASSLLGYDPGNTIYF. In nucleotides, the CDR3 is TGCGCCAGCAGCTTGTTGGGTTACGATCCTGGAAACACCATATATTTT.